Listed below are T cell receptor beta chains from one sample, sequenced in a study of blood T cell repertoires in COVID-19. Assay: immunoSEQ multiplex PCR; the TCRdb copy retains only in-frame clones and omits some. The sample gives approximately 63,000 clones, roughly 84% of which show up once; less than 6.5% is in the top ten. Material: peripheral blood. The receptors derive from a man aged 80 or over in a cohort sampled during active COVID-19. CDR3s include the opening cysteine and the closing phenylalanine or tryptophan. Each record gives: V gene, J gene, D gene, clone size, CDR3 protein, CDR3 DNA. A D gene is named only where the DNA matches it firmly. Clone size is stated in some rows and not others, as once, few, many or a class when expanded.

v_call: TRBV5-1; j_call: TRBJ2-7; d_call: .; clone_size: few; cdr3_aa: CASAAEAEQYF; cdr3_nt: TGCGCCAGCGCGGCGGAGGCCGAGCAGTACTTC
v_call: TRBV28; j_call: TRBJ1-1; d_call: .; clone_size: .; cdr3_aa: CASSGTSMNTEAFF; cdr3_nt: TGTGCCAGCAGTGGGACATCTATGAACACTGAAGCTTTCTTT
v_call: TRBV5-1; j_call: TRBJ1-2; d_call: TRBD1; clone_size: .; cdr3_aa: CASTITGTGAEGYTF; cdr3_nt: TGCGCCAGCACCATAACCGGGACAGGGGCAGAAGGCTACACCTTC
v_call: TRBV6-5; j_call: TRBJ2-3; d_call: .; clone_size: .; cdr3_aa: CAAQGPDTQYF; cdr3_nt: TGTGCCGCTCAGGGTCCAGATACGCAGTATTTT
v_call: TRBV5-1; j_call: TRBJ2-5; d_call: TRBD2; clone_size: .; cdr3_aa: CASSPTGTSGGLETQYF; cdr3_nt: TGCGCCAGCAGCCCGACCGGGACTAGCGGGGGGTTGGAGACCCAGTACTTC
v_call: TRBV24-1; j_call: TRBJ1-2; d_call: .; clone_size: .; cdr3_aa: CATSDPPDRPAGYTF; cdr3_nt: TGTGCCACCAGTGACCCTCCTGACCGGCCAGCGGGCTACACCTTC
v_call: TRBV3-1/TRBV3-2; j_call: TRBJ2-1; d_call: TRBD2; clone_size: .; cdr3_aa: CASSRLAGENEQFF; cdr3_nt: TGTGCCAGCAGCCGACTAGCGGGAGAGAATGAGCAGTTCTTC
v_call: TRBV5-1; j_call: TRBJ2-7; d_call: TRBD1; clone_size: .; cdr3_aa: CASSLGTGGIDEQYF; cdr3_nt: TGCGCCAGCAGCTTGGGGACAGGGGGCATCGACGAGCAGTACTTC
v_call: TRBV3-1/TRBV3-2; j_call: TRBJ2-2; d_call: TRBD2; clone_size: .; cdr3_aa: CASSQVRGGGELFF; cdr3_nt: TGTGCCAGCAGCCAAGTCCGGGGGGGCGGGGAGCTGTTTTTT
v_call: TRBV2; j_call: TRBJ1-2; d_call: .; clone_size: .; cdr3_aa: CASSSGAGTYGGYTF; cdr3_nt: TGTGCCAGCAGTAGTGGGGCAGGAACTTACGGTGGCTACACCTTC
v_call: TRBV14; j_call: TRBJ1-1; d_call: TRBD1; clone_size: .; cdr3_aa: CASSLGQGAKAFF; cdr3_nt: TGTGCCAGCAGCTTAGGACAGGGGGCCAAAGCTTTCTTT
v_call: TRBV3-1/TRBV3-2; j_call: TRBJ2-1; d_call: .; clone_size: .; cdr3_aa: CASSQGTGNEQFF; cdr3_nt: TGTGCCAGCAGCCAGGGTACAGGCAATGAGCAGTTCTTC
v_call: TRBV27; j_call: TRBJ1-2; d_call: TRBD1; clone_size: few; cdr3_aa: CASSSRDRWSPNYGYTF; cdr3_nt: TGTGCCAGCAGTTCTAGGGACAGATGGAGCCCTAACTATGGCTACACCTTC
v_call: TRBV27; j_call: TRBJ2-7; d_call: TRBD2; clone_size: .; cdr3_aa: CASSFGGRAYEQYF; cdr3_nt: TGTGCCAGCAGTTTTGGCGGGAGGGCGTACGAGCAGTACTTC
v_call: TRBV19; j_call: TRBJ2-3; d_call: TRBD2; clone_size: .; cdr3_aa: CASSPGGGGSTDTQYF; cdr3_nt: TGTGCCAGTAGTCCCGGTGGGGGGGGAAGCACAGATACGCAGTATTTT
v_call: TRBV7-9; j_call: TRBJ2-5; d_call: TRBD1; clone_size: .; cdr3_aa: CASSLITGTGETQYF; cdr3_nt: TGTGCCAGCAGCTTAATAACGGGGACAGGGGAGACCCAGTACTTC
v_call: TRBV30; j_call: TRBJ2-2; d_call: .; clone_size: .; cdr3_aa: CAWSVRGTNTGELFF; cdr3_nt: TGTGCCTGGAGTGTACGGGGTACGAACACCGGGGAGCTGTTTTTT